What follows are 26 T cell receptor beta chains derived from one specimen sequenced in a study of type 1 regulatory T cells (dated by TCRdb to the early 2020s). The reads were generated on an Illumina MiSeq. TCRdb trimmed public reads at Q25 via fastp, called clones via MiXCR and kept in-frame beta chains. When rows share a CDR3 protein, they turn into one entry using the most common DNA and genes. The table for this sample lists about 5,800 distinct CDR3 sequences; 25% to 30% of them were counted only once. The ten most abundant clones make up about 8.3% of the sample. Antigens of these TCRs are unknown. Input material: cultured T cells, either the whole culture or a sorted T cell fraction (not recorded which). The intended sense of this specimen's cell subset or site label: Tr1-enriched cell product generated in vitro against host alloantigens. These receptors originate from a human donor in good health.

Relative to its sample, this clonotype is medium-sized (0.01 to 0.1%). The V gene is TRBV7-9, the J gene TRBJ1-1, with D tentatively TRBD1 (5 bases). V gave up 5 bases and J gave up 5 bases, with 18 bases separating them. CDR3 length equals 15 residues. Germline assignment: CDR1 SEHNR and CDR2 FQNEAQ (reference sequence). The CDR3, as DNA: TGTGCCAGCAGCCCACAGGCGGGCTTGAGTACTGAAGCTTTCTTT. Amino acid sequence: CASSPQAGLSTEAFF.

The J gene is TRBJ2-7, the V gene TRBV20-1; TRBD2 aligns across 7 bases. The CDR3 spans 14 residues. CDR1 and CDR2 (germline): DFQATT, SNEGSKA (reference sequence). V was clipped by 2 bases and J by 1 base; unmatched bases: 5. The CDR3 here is CSARPISGSYEQYF. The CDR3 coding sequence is TGCAGTGCTAGACCGATTAGCGGGTCCTACGAGCAGTACTTC.

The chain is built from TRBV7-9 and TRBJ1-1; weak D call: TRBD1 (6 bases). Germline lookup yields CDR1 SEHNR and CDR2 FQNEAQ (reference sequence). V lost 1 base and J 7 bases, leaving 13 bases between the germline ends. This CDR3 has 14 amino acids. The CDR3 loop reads CASSLGQGRIEAFF. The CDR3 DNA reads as TGTGCCAGCAGCTTAGGTCAGGGGAGGATTGAAGCTTTCTTT.

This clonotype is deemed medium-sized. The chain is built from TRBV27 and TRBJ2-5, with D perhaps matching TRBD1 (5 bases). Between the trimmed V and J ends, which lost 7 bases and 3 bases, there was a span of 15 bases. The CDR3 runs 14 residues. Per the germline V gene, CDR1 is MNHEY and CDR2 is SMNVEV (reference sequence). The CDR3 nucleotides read TGTGCCAGCAAAATAGGACACTCAAAAGAGACCCAGTACTTC. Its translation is CASKIGHSKETQYF.

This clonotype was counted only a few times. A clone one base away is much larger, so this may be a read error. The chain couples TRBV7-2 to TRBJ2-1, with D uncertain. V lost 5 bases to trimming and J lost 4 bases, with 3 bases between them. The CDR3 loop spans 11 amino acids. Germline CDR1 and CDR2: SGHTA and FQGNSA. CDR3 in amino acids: CASSVYNEQFF. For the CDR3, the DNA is TGTGCCAGCAGCGTATACAATGAGCAGTTCTTC.

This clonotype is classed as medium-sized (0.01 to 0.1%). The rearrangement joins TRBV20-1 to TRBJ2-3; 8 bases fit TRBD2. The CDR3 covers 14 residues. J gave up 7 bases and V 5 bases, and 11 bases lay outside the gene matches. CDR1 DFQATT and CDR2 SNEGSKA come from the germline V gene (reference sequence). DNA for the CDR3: TGCAGTGCTTCCACAAGCGGGAGCGGCTATACGCAGTATTTT. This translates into CSASTSGSGYTQYF.

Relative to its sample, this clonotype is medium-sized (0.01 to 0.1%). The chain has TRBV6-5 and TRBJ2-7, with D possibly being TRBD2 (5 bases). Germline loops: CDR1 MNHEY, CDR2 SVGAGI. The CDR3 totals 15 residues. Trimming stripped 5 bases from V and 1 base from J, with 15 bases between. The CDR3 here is CASSEVSGSSYEQYF. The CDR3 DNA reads TGTGCCAGCAGTGAAGTATCGGGATCATCCTACGAGCAGTACTTC.

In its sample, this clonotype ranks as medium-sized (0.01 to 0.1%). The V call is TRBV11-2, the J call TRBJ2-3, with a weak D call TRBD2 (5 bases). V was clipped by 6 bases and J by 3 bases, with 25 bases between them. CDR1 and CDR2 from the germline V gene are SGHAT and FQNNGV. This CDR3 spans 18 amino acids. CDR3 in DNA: TGTGCCAGCAGTTCCAACCGAGGCGGGTCAGGTACTACAGATACGCAGTATTTT. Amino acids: CASSSNRGGSGTTDTQYF.

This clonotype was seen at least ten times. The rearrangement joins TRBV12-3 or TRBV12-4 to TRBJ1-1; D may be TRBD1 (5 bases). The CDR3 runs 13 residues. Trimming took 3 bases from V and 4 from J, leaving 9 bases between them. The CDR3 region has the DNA TGTGCCAGCAGTTTGGGGGGGGGCACTGAAGCTTTCTTT. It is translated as CASSLGGGTEAFF.

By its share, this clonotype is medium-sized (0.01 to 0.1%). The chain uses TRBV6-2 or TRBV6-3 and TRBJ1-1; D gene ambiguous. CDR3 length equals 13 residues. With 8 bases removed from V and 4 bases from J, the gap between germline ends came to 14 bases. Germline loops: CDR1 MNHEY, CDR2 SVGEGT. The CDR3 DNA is TGTGCCAGCCAATTCGGGCCTACCACTGAAGCTTTCTTT. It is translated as CASQFGPTTEAFF.

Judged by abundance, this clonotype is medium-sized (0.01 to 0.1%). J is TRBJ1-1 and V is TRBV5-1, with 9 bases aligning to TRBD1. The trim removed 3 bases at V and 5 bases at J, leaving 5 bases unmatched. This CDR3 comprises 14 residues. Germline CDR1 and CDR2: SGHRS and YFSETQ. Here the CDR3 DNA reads TGCGCCAGCAGCTGGGGACAGGGCGGAACTGAAGCTTTCTTT. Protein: CASSWGQGGTEAFF.

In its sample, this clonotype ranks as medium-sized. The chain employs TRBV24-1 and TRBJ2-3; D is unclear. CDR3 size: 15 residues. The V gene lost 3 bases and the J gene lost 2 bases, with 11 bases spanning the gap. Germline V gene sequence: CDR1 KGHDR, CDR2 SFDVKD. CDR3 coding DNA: TGTGCCACCAGTGATCTTGACTCGCACACAGATACGCAGTATTTT. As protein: CATSDLDSHTDTQYF.

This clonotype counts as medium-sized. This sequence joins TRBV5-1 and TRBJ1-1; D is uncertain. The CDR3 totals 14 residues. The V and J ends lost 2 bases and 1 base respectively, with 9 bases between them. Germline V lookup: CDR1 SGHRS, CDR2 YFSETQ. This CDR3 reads CASSFQASNTEAFF. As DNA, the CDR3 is TGCGCCAGCAGCTTCCAAGCATCGAACACTGAAGCTTTCTTT.

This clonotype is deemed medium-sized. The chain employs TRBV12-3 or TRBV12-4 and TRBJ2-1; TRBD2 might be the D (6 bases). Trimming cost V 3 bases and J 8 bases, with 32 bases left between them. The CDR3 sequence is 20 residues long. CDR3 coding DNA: TGTGCCAGCAGTTTCCGCGGGACCCACTTGGGAAGGGGCACGTTGGATGAGCAGTTCTTC. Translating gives CASSFRGTHLGRGTLDEQFF.

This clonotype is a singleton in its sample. The CDR3 sequence: CASSTTGGQPQHF. CDR3 nucleotide sequence: TGTGCCAGCAGCACGACAGGGGGCCAGCCCCAGCATTTT. The chain combines TRBV7-3 with TRBJ1-5; 10 bases match TRBD1. The CDR3 contains 13 residues. Germline V gives CDR1 SGHTA, CDR2 FQGTGA. Trimming took 5 bases from V and 7 from J; bases not matched to a gene: 2.

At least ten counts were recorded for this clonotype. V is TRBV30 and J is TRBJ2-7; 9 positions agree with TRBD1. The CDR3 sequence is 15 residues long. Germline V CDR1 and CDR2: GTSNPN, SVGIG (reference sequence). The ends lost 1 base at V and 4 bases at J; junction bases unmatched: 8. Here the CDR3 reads CAWSALGTGSYEQYF. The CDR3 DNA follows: TGTGCCTGGAGTGCCCTCGGGACAGGGTCGTACGAGCAGTACTTC.

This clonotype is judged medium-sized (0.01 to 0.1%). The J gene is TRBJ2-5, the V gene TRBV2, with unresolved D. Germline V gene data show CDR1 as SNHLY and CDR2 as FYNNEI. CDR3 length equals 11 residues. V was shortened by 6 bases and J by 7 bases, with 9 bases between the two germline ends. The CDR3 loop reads CASSPNWTQYF. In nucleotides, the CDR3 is TGTGCCAGCAGCCCGAATTGGACCCAGTACTTC.

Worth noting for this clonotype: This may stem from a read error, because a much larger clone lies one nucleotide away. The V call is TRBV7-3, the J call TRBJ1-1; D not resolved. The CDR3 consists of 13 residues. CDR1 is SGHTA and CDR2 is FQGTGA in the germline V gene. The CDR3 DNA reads TGTGCCAGCGGGCTGAGAATGAACGCTGAAGCTTTCTTT. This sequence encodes CASGLRMNAEAFF.

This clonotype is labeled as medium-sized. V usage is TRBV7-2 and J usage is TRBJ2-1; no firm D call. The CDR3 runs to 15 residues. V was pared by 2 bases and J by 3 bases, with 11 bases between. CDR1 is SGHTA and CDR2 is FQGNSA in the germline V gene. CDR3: CASSLRELRYNEQFF. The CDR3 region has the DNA TGTGCCAGCAGCTTACGCGAGTTACGCTACAATGAGCAGTTCTTC.

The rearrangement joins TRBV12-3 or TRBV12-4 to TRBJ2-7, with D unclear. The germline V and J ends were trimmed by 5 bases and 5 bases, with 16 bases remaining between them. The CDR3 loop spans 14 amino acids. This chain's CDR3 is CASSPGRQSDEQYF. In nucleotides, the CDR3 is TGTGCCAGCAGTCCCGGGCGGCAGTCGGACGAGCAGTACTTC.

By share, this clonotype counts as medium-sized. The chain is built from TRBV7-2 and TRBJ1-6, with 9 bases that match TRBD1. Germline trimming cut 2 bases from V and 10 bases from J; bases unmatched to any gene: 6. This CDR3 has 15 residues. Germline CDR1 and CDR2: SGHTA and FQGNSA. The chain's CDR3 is CASSLLGQGESPLHF. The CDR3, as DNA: TGTGCCAGCAGCTTATTGGGACAGGGAGAATCACCCCTCCACTTT.

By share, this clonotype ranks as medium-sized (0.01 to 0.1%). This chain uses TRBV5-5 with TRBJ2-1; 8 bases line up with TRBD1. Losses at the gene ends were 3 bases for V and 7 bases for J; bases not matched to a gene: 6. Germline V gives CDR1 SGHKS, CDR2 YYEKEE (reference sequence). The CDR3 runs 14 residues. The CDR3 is CASSSDRGLNEQFF. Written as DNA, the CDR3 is TGTGCCAGCAGCTCCGACAGGGGATTGAATGAGCAGTTCTTC.

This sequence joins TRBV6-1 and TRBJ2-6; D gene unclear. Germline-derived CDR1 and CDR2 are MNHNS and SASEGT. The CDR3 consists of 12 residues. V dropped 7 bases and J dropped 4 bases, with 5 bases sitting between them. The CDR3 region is CASIAGANVLTF. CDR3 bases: TGTGCCAGCATCGCAGGGGCCAACGTCCTGACTTTC.

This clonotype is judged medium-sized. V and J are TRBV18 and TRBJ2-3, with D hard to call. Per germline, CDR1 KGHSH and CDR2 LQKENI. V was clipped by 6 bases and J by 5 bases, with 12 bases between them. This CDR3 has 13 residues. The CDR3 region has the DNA TGTGCCAGCTCCCCAACCCTTCGAGATACGCAGTATTTT. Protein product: CASSPTLRDTQYF.

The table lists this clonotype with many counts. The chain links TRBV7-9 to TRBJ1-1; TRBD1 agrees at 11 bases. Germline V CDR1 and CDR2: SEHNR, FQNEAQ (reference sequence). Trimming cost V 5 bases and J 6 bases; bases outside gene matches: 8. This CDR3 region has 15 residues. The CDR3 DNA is TGTGCCAGCAGCCCCTGGGGACAGGGGGGCGCTGAAGCTTTCTTT. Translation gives CASSPWGQGGAEAFF.

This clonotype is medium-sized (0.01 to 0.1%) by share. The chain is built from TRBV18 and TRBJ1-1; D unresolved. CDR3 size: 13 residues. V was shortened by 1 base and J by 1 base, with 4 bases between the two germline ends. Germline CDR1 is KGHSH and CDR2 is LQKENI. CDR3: CASSPQGNTEAFF. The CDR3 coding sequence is TGTGCCAGCTCACCACAGGGGAACACTGAAGCTTTCTTT.